These 17 T cell receptor beta chains were sequenced from one sample in a study of shared clonotypes between healthy human individuals. Only in-frame clones appear in the TCRdb table, and some are missing; sequencing was by immunoSEQ multiplex PCR. The table has about 1.5 million clones, nearly 99% seen once; the top ten hold about 0.4%. The sample taken for sequencing was naive CD4+ T cells sorted from blood. The subset: CD45RA+ positively selected. The receptors stem from a young man in good health.

This clone was recorded only once. This chain joins TRBV28 and TRBJ1-4, with 9 bases identical to TRBD1. Germline trimming cut 5 bases from V and 7 bases from J; bases unmatched to any gene: 17. CDR3 length: 18 amino acids. Looked up from germline, CDR1 is MDHEN and CDR2 is SYDVKM. The DNA of the CDR3 is TGTGCCAGCAGTCAACCTGGACAGGGGCAAAGGAGAGGTGAAAAACTGTTTTTT. Protein: CASSQPGQGQRRGEKLFF.

The chain joins TRBV2 to TRBJ2-7, with TRBD1 identical over 7 bases. After removal of 4 bases from V and 6 bases from J, the junction contained 12 bases not matched to a gene. Germline CDR1 reads SNHLY; CDR2 reads FYNNEI. The CDR3 is 15 residues long. CDR3 coding DNA: TGTGCCAGCAGTGGCGTTTCAGGACCAGGGGGCGAGCAGTACTTC. Protein product: CASSGVSGPGGEQYF. The whole variable domain, filled in from reference TRBV2 and TRBJ2-7, reads EPEVTQTPSHQVTQMGQEVILRCVPISNHLYFYWYRQILGQKVEFLVSFYNNEISEKSEIFDDQFSVERPDGSNFTLKIRSTKLEDSAMYFCASSGVSGPGGEQYFGPGTRLTVT.

J is TRBJ2-4 and V is TRBV27, with 9 bases lining up with TRBD1. J was trimmed by 3 bases and V by 7 bases; bases with no gene match: 7. CDR3 length equals 15 residues. CDR1 is MNHEY, CDR2 SMNVEV, per germline (reference sequence). The CDR3 reads CASKMGQGDKNIQYF. In DNA, the CDR3 is TGTGCCAGCAAAATGGGACAGGGTGACAAAAACATTCAGTACTTC.

This chain links TRBV11-2 with TRBJ2-6; 9 bases agree with TRBD1. The germline V gene encodes CDR1 SGHAT and CDR2 FQNNGV. V shed 0 bases, J shed 2 bases, and the junction held 8 bases outside the gene matches. This CDR3 region has 19 residues. CDR3 nucleotide sequence: TGTGCCAGCAGCTTAGACCGGGGACAGGGCCAGACTGGGGCCAACGTCCTGACTTTC. Translation gives CASSLDRGQGQTGANVLTF.

The rearrangement joins TRBV5-1 to TRBJ2-1, with 7 bases lining up with TRBD1. The V segment lost 0 bases and the J segment 0 bases; nucleotides outside the gene matches: 9. The CDR3 runs 18 residues. Germline CDR1 SGHRS, CDR2 YFSETQ. The CDR3 DNA reads as TGCGCCAGCAGCTTGGTCAGGACAGGACTTAGCTCCTACAATGAGCAGTTCTTC. The encoded protein is CASSLVRTGLSSYNEQFF.

The chain uses TRBV7-2 and TRBJ1-1; D remains ambiguous. With 1 base removed from V and 2 bases from J, the gap between germline ends came to 8 bases. The CDR3 length is 14 residues. In germline, CDR1 is SGHTA, CDR2 FQGNSA. DNA for the CDR3: TGTGCCAGCAGCTTAGTATGGGGTAACACTGAAGCTTTCTTT. Protein product: CASSLVWGNTEAFF.

V gene TRBV27 combines with J gene TRBJ2-3, with 10 bases aligning to TRBD2. Germline V gene sequence: CDR1 MNHEY, CDR2 SMNVEV (reference sequence). The ends lost 6 bases at V and 2 bases at J; junction bases unmatched: 14. The CDR3 length is 18 residues. CDR3 nucleotides: TGTGCCAGCAGCAGCACCCTAGCGGGGGTCTCTAACACAGATACGCAGTATTTT. Its translation is CASSSTLAGVSNTDTQYF.

The gene calls are TRBV7-8 and TRBJ2-7; D is undetermined. V was shortened by 2 bases and J by 3 bases, with 14 bases between the two germline ends. The V gene's germline CDR1 is SGHVS and CDR2 FQNEAQ. CDR3 length: 15 residues. The CDR3 reads CASSLQTQASYEQYF. Written as DNA, the CDR3 is TGTGCCAGCAGCTTACAAACCCAAGCCAGCTACGAGCAGTACTTC.

Notes on this clone: Other nucleotide sequences in the sample specify the same CDR3. This chain links TRBV5-1 with TRBJ2-5, with D hard to call. The CDR3 extends over 13 amino acids. Germline assignment: CDR1 SGHRS and CDR2 YFSETQ. V lost 5 bases, J lost 1 base, and 9 bases lay in between. DNA of the CDR3: TGCGCCAGCAGTCGCACTCCCCAAGAGACCCAGTACTTC. Protein: CASSRTPQETQYF.

The chain recombines TRBV28 with TRBJ1-5; D is ambiguous. Germline-derived CDR1 and CDR2 are MDHEN and SYDVKM. CDR3 size: 12 residues. The V end was cut by 5 bases, the J end by 7 bases, with 9 bases between. CDR3 nucleotide sequence: TGTGCCAGCAGTCCCGACACACAGCCCCAGCATTTT. This codes for CASSPDTQPQHF.

This clone was seen only once. The V and J genes are TRBV23-1 and TRBJ2-7, with 7 bases that match TRBD2. TRBV23-1 is designated an ORF whose function remains uncertain. This CDR3 contains 15 residues. The V segment lost 0 bases and the J segment 6 bases; nucleotides outside the gene matches: 8. In DNA form, the CDR3 reads TGCGCCAGCAGTCAATCCCCGGGGGGAGGAGGCGAGCAGTACTTC. Encoded protein: CASSQSPGGGGEQYF.

The chain links TRBV5-1 to TRBJ2-3; 7 bases agree with TRBD1. The CDR3 totals 14 residues. With V trimmed by 3 bases and J by 2 bases, 3 bases remained unmatched. Germline CDR1 and CDR2: SGHRS and YFSETQ. The CDR3 reads CASSWGQLTDTQYF. The CDR3 nucleotides read TGCGCCAGCAGCTGGGGACAGCTCACAGATACGCAGTATTTT.

The V call is TRBV5-4, the J call TRBJ2-7, with a possible D match to TRBD1 (5 bases). Trimming took off 2 bases at V and 2 bases at J, with 14 bases between the two ends. The CDR3 is 15 amino acids. Germline-derived CDR1 and CDR2 are SGHNT and YYREEE (reference sequence). The CDR3 nucleotides read TGTGCCAGCAGCTTTGACAGACTGTCTGCCTACGAGCAGTACTTC. It is translated as CASSFDRLSAYEQYF. Based on the CDR3 plus reference TRBV5-4 and TRBJ2-7, the full variable domain is ETGVTQSPTHLIKTRGQQVTLRCSSQSGHNTVSWYQQALGQGPQFIFQYYREEENGRGNFPPRFSGLQFPNYSSELNVNALELDDSALYLCASSFDRLSAYEQYFGPGTRLTVT.

V gene TRBV5-1 combines with J gene TRBJ1-1; 11 bases fit TRBD1. The CDR3 is made up of 15 amino acids. V lost 3 bases, J lost 2 bases, and 3 bases stayed unmatched. Germline loops: CDR1 SGHRS, CDR2 YFSETQ. The CDR3 DNA is TGCGCCAGCAGCTGGGGGACAGGGGGTAACACTGAAGCTTTCTTT. Protein product: CASSWGTGGNTEAFF.

Of note for this clone: This same CDR3 is encoded by further DNA sequences in the sample. This chain uses TRBV29-1 with TRBJ2-7, with D maybe TRBD2 (5 bases). Trimming stripped 4 bases from V and 2 bases from J, with 9 bases between. The CDR3 spans 12 residues. Per the germline V gene, CDR1 is SQVTM and CDR2 is ANQGSEA. CDR3 sequence reads: CSVGPGTYEQYF. CDR3 in DNA: TGCAGCGTTGGTCCGGGGACCTACGAGCAGTACTTC.

This chain connects TRBV5-1 to TRBJ2-5, with TRBD1 identical over 8 bases. The ends lost 6 bases at V and 5 bases at J; junction bases unmatched: 6. The CDR3 is 13 amino acids. Looked up from germline, CDR1 is SGHRS and CDR2 is YFSETQ. CDR3 sequence reads: CASTRDRMETQYF. The CDR3 DNA reads as TGCGCCAGCACCCGGGACAGGATGGAGACCCAGTACTTC.

The J gene is TRBJ2-1, the V gene TRBV6-1, with unresolved D. Germline CDR1 MNHNS, CDR2 SASEGT. This CDR3 is built from 10 residues. Trimming removed 6 bases at V and 5 bases at J, with 2 bases between. The CDR3 reads CASSDNEQFF. For the CDR3, the DNA is TGTGCCAGCAGCGACAATGAGCAGTTCTTC.